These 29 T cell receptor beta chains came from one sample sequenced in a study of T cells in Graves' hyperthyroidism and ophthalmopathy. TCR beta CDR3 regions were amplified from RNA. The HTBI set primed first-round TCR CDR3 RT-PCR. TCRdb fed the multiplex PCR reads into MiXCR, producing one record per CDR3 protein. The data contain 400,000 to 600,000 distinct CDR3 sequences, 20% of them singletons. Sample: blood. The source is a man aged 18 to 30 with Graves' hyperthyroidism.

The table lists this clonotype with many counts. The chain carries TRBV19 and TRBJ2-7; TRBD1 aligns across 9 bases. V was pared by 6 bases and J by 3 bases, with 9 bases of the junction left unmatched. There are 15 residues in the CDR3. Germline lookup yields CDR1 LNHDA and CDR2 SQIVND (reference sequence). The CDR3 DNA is TGTGCCAGTAGCTACTCACAGGGGGCTTACTACGAGCAGTACTTC. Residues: CASSYSQGAYYEQYF.

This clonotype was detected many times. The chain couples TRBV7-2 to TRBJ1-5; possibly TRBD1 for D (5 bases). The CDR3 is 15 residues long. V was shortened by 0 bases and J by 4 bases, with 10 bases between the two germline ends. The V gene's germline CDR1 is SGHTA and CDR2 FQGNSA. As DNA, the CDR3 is TGTGCCAGCAGCTTAGCGTTTGGGGGAAATCAGCCCCAGCATTTT. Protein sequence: CASSLAFGGNQPQHF.

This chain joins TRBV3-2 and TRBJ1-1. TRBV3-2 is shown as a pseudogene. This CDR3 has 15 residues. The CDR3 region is CASSQDVGTYTEAFF. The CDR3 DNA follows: TGTGCCAGCAGCCAAGATGTGGGAACGTACACTGAAGCTTTCTTT.

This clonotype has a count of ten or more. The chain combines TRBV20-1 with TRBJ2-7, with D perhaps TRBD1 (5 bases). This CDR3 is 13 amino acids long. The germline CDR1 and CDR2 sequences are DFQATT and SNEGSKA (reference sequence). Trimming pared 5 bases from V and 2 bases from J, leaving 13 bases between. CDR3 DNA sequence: TGCAGTGCTCCTCACGACAGAGCCTACGAGCAGTACTTC. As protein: CSAPHDRAYEQYF.

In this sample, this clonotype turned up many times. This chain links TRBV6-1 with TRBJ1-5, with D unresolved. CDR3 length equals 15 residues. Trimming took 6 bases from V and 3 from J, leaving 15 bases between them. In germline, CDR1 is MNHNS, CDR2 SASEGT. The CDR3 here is CASRPHGDPNQPQHF. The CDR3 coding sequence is TGTGCCAGCAGACCCCACGGGGATCCCAATCAGCCCCAGCATTTT.

The CDR3, as DNA: TGCAGTGCCCATGACTCGCAGCGGCAGACCCAGTACTTC. This codes for CSAHDSQRQTQYF. The rearrangement uses TRBV20-1 and TRBJ2-5, with TRBD2 as a possible D gene (5 bases). Germline CDR1 and CDR2: DFQATT and SNEGSKA (reference sequence). CDR3 length: 13 residues. Trimming cost V 6 bases and J 6 bases, with 17 bases left between them.

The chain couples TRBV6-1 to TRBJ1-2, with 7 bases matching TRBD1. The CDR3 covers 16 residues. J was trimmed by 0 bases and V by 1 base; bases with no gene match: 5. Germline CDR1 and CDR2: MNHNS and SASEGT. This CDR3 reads CASSEVGTATNYGYTF. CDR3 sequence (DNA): TGTGCCAGCAGTGAAGTAGGGACAGCGACTAACTATGGCTACACCTTC.

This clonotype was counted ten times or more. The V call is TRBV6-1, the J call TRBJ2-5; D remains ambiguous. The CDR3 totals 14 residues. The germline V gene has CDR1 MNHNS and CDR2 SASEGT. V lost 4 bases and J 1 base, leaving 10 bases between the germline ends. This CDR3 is CASSGRAVQETQYF. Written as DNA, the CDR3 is TGTGCCAGCAGTGGCCGGGCGGTCCAAGAGACCCAGTACTTC.

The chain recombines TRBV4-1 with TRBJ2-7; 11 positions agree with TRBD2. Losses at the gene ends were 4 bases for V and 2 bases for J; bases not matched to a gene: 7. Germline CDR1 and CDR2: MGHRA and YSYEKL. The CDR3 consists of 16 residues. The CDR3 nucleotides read TGCGCCAGCAGCCTCTCCTTAGCGGGGGGGGCCTACGAGCAGTACTTC. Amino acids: CASSLSLAGGAYEQYF.

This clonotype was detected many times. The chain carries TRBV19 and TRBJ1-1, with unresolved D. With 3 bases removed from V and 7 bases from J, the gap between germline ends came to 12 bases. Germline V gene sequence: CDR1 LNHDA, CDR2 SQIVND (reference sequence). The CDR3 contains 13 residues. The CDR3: CASSIRAAYEAFF. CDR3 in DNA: TGTGCCAGTAGTATTAGGGCAGCCTATGAAGCTTTCTTT.

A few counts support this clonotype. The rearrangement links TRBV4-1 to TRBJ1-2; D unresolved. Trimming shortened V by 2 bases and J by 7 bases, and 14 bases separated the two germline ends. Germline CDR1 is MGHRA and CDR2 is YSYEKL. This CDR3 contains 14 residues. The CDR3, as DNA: TGCGCCAGCAGCCAAAACGAGGCATTCGGTGGCTACACCTTC. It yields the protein CASSQNEAFGGYTF.

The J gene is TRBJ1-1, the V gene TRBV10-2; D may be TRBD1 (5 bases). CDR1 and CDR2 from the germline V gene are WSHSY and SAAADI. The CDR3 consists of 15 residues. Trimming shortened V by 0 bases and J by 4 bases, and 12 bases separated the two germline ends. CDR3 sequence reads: CASSESTARGTEAFF. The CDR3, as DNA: TGCGCCAGCAGTGAGTCGACAGCCCGGGGCACTGAAGCTTTCTTT.

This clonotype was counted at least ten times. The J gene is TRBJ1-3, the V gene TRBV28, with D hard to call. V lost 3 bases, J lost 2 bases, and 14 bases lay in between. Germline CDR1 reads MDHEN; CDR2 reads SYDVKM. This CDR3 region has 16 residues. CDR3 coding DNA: TGTGCCAGCAGTTTGCTATACAGTCGCGCTGGAAACACCATATATTTT. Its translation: CASSLLYSRAGNTIYF.

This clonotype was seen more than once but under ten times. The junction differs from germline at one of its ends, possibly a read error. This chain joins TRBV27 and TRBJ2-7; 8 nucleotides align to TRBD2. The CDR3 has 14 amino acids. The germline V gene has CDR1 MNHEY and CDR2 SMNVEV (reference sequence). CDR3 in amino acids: CASSLAGGSYEQCF. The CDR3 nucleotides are TGTGCCAGCAGTTTAGCGGGGGGCTCCTACGAGCAGTGCTTC.

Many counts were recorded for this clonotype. In nucleotides, the CDR3 is TGTGCCAGCCACCTTTTTGTAGACACTGAAGCTTTCTTT. Its translation: CASHLFVDTEAFF. V gene TRBV2 combines with J gene TRBJ1-1, with D uncertain. V lost 8 bases and J lost 3, with 13 bases in between. The CDR3 runs to 13 residues. The V gene's germline CDR1 is SNHLY and CDR2 FYNNEI.

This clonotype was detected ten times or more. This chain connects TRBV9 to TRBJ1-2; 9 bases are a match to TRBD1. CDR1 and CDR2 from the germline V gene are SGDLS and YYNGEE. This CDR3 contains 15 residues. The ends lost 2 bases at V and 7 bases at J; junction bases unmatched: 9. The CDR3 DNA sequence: TGTGCCAGCAGCGTCACCGGGACAGGGAATGGTGGCTACACCTTC. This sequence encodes CASSVTGTGNGGYTF.

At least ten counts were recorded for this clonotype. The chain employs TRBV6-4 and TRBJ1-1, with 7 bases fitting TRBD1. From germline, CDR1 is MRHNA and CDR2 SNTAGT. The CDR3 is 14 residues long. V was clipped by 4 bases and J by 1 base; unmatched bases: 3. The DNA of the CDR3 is TGTGCCAGCAGTGCTGGACAGGAGAACACTGAAGCTTTCTTT. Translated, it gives CASSAGQENTEAFF.

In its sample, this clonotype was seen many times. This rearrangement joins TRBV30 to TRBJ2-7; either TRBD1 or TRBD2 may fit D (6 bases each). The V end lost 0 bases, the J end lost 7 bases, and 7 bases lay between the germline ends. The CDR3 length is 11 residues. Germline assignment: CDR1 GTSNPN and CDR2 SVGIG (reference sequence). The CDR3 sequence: CAWSVGGEQYF. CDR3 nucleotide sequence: TGTGCCTGGAGTGTAGGGGGGGAGCAGTACTTC. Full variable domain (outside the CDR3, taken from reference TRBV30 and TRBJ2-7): SQTIHQWPATLVQPVGSPLSLECTVEGTSNPNLYWYRQAAGRGLQLLFYSVGIGQISSEVPQNLSASRPQDRQFILSSKKLLLSDSGFYLCAWSVGGEQYFGPGTRLTVT.

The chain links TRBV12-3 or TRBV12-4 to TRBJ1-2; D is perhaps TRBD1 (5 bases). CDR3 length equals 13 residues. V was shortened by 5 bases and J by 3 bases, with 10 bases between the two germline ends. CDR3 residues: CASSDQGDYGYTF. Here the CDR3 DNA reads TGTGCCAGCAGTGACCAGGGAGACTATGGCTACACCTTC.

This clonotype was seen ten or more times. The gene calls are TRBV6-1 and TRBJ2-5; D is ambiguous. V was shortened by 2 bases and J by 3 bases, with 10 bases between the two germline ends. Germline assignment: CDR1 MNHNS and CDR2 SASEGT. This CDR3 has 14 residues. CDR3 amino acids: CASSERNTEETQYF. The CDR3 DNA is TGTGCCAGCAGTGAAAGGAACACCGAAGAGACCCAGTACTTC.

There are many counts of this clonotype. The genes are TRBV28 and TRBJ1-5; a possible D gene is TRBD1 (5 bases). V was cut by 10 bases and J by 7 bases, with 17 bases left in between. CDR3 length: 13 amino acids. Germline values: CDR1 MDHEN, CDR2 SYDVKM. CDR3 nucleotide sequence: TGTGCCACCCGCAACGGGGGTGGGCAGCCCCAGCATTTT. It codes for CATRNGGGQPQHF.

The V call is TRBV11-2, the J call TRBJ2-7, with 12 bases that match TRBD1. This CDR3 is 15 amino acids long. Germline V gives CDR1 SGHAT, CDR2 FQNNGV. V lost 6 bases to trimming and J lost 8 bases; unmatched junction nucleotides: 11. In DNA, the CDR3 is TGTGCCAGCAGTCGGGCCGGGACAGGGGGCAGGCAGCAGTACTTC. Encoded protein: CASSRAGTGGRQQYF.

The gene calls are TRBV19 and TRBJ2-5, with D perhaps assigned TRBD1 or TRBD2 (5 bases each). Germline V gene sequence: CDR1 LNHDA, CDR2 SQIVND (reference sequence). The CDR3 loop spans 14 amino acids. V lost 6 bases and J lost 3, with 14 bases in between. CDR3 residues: CASREQVGEETQYF. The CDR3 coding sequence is TGTGCCAGTAGAGAACAGGTGGGGGAAGAGACCCAGTACTTC. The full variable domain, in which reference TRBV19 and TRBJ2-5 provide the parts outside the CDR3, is DGGITQSPKYLFRKEGQNVTLSCEQNLNHDAMYWYRQDPGQGLRLIYYSQIVNDFQKGDIAEGYSVSREKKESFPLTVTSAQKNPTAFYLCASREQVGEETQYFGPGTRLLVL.

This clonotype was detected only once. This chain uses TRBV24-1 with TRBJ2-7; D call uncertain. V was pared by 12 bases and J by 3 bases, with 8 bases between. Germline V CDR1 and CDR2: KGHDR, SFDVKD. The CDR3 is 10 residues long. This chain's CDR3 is CAPLSYEQYF. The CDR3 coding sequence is TGTGCCCCCCTAAGCTACGAGCAGTACTTC.

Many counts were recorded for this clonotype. CDR3 bases: TGTGCCAGCAGCTTAGCGGCCGACAGGAATGATGGCTACACCTTC. It yields the protein CASSLAADRNDGYTF. This chain links TRBV11-1 with TRBJ1-2; D is possibly TRBD1 (6 bases). The germline V gene has CDR1 SGHAT and CDR2 FQDESV (reference sequence). The CDR3 loop spans 15 amino acids. Trimming took off 0 bases at V and 6 bases at J, with 14 bases between the two ends.

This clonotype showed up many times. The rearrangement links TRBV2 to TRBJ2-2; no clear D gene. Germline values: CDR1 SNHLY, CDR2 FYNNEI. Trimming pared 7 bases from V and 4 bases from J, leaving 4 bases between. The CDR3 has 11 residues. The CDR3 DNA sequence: TGTGCCAGCAAGCTCACCGGGGAGCTGTTTTTT. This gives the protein CASKLTGELFF.

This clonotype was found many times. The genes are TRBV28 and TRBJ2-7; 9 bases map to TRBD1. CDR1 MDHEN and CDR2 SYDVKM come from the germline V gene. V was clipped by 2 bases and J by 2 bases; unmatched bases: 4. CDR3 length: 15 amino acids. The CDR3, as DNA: TGTGCCAGCAGTTTAAAAACAGGGGGCCCCTACGAGCAGTACTTC. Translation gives CASSLKTGGPYEQYF.

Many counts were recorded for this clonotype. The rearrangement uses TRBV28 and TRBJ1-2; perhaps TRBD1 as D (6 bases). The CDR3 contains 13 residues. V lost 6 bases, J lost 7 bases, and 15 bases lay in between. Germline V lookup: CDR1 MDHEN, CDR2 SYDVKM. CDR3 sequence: CASSPPRGGGYTF. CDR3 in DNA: TGTGCCAGCAGCCCCCCGAGGGGGGGTGGCTACACCTTC.

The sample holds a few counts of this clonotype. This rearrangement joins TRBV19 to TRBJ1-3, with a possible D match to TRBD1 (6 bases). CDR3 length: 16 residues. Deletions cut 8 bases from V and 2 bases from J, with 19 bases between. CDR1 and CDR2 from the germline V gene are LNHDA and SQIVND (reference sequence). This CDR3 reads CASSYREVNAGNTIYF. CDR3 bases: TGTGCCAGTTCTTACAGGGAGGTCAACGCTGGAAACACCATATATTTT.